The sequence of this TCR beta chain was determined in a study of shared clonotypes between healthy human individuals. The repertoire was sequenced with immunoSEQ multiplex PCR; TCRdb's copy has only in-frame clones and lacks some. In the table there are about 1.4 million clones, over 95% of which are singletons. This clone was seen a handful of times. This TCR came from a man under 40 in good health. Specimen: naive CD4+ T cells sorted from blood. The subset is: CD45RA+ positively selected.

CDR3 nucleotide sequence: TGCGCCAGCAGCTTCGGGACAGGGAACACTGAAGCTTTCTTT. Its protein is CASSFGTGNTEAFF. The chain employs TRBV5-1 and TRBJ1-1, with 8 bases that match TRBD1. The CDR3 has 14 residues. The V and J ends lost 2 bases and 1 base, in that order; junction bases with no gene match: 1. Germline V CDR1 and CDR2: SGHRS, YFSETQ.